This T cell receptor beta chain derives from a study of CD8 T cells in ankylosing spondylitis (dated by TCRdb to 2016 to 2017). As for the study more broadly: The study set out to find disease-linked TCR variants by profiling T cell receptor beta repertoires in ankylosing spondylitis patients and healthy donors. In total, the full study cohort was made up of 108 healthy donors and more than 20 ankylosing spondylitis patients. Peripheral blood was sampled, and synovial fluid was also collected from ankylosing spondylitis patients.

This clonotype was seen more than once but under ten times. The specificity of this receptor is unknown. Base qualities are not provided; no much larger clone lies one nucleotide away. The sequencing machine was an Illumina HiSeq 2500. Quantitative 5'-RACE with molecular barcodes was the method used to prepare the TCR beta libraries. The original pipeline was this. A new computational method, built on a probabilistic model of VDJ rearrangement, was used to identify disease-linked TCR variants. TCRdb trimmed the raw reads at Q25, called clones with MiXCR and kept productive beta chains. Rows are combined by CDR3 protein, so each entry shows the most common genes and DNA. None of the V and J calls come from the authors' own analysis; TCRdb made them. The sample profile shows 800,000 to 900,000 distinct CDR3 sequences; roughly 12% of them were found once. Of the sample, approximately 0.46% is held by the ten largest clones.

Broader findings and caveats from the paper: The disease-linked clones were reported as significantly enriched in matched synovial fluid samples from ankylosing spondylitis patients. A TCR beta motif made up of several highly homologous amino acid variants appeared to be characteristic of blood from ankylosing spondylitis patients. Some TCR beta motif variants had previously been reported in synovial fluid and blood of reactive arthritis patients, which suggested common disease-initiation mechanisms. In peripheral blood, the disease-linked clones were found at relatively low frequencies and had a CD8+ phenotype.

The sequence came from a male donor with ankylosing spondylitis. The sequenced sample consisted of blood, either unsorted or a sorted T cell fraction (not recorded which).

DNA sequence: TGTGCCAGCAGCTCCGATGCGGAAGAGACCCAGTACTTC. This codes for CASSSDAEETQYF. The chain uses TRBV7-2 and TRBJ2-5, with no confidently assigned D gene. The CDR3 has 13 amino acids, counting the end cysteine and phenylalanine. The kept DNA is CDR3 alone, 39 bases in frame from the first base. Reading the germline V gene gives CDR1 SGHTA and CDR2 FQGNSA. Trimming costs V 4 bases and J 3 bases, and their ends lie 9 bases apart.